The entry below gives a single T cell receptor (beta chain) sequence along with its context. No antigen is known for it. No per-base quality is available; no much larger clone lies one base away. The identical CDR3 is also encoded by other nucleotide sequences in the sample. The data are from a study of shared clonotypes between healthy human individuals (dated by TCRdb to 2018 to 2020). Looking at the study overall: The cohort comprised two women and a few men aged 18 to 49 years. For each donor, CD4 naive and CD4 memory were each given three plates, CD8 naive was given two plates, and CD8 memory was given one plate. To estimate repertoire size and how much clonotype sharing occurs between individuals, the study deeply sequenced the blood TCR repertoires of about 5 healthy adults. To increase sequencing depth and limit assay-specific biases, different laboratories used diverse techniques to prepare libraries and sequence TCR repertoires. Between about 0.8 and 8.9 billion PBMCs per donor were obtained by leukapheresis.

The donors were healthy, HIV-negative adults with no recently reported acute infections or vaccinations. All donors were Caucasian adults living in Nashville, Tennessee, USA. CD4+ T cells were enriched by magnetic negative selection, after which naive cells were positively selected on CD45RA and the negative fraction was taken as the memory subset. After blood collection by leukapheresis, PBMCs were isolated using Ficoll-Histopaque density gradient centrifugation and then cryopreserved in the vapor phase of liquid nitrogen. Analytical flow cytometry was used to check the purity and quantity of each magnetically sorted T cell population. Each sorted fraction had its genomic DNA isolated and then quantified by UV absorbance on a Nanodrop 2000c. Using the deep immunoSEQ assay, multiplex PCR amplified TCR CDR3 regions from genomic DNA. Genomic DNA extracted from each cell subset was distributed evenly over all wells of several immunoSEQ 96-well plates, and each plate served as one replicate. For sorted subsets, 150 to 200 ng genomic DNA, equal to about 30,000 T cell genomes, was loaded into each replicate PCR. Purified libraries were measured with a Qubit 3.0 fluorometer, size-checked on a Bioanalyzer 2100, and measured again with the KAPA Library Quantification kit. Each immunoSEQ 96-well plate was sequenced on its own single-read 150-cycle Illumina NextSeq 550 flow cell. The paper's processing steps were these. The immunoSEQ output contained only junctional sequences without quality scores, so filtering could not match that applied to full-length reads. Sequences were annotated with PyIR, a Python wrapper for IgBLAST v1.9, and V/J genes and CDR3 were assigned using IMGT germline references. Any read was removed if the V/J assignment was weak (E-value above 1e-6), the CDR3 was missing, or the read contained stop codons, out-of-frame junctions, or ambiguous translated residues. A V3J clonotype was defined by an identical inferred V gene, J gene, and CDR3 amino acid sequence. Percentage overlap between repertoires was computed as shared unique clonotypes divided by the size of the smaller repertoire. Richness of each repertoire was evaluated using RTK rarefaction, the Chao1 estimator, and Recon v2.1 estimates of unobserved clonotypes. Generation probabilities were computed with OLGA for all TCRbeta clonotypes obtained by the gDNA method from several donors. The table was pulled from immuneACCESS by TCRdb, which kept in-frame rearrangements only. Such tables lose some clones; where checked, under half of the loss comes from unresolved V genes, and the rest has no known cause. That table furnishes V, J and clone size, whereas the DNA furnished D and trimming. This sample gives more than 2,000,000 clones in total; approximately 94% of them show up just once. The ten largest clones represent roughly 0.13% of the sample.

Taken from cysteine to phenylalanine, the CDR3 has 12 residues. The sequence is cut down to CDR3 DNA, 36 bases in frame from base 1. CDR1 and CDR2 were assigned from the germline V gene as SGHDT and YYEEEE. At the junction V is shortened by 4 bases and J by 7 bases, with 9 bases in between. The paper as a whole reports these results and caveats: Even with the large sequencing depth, rarefaction of the sorted-subset datasets indicated that sequencing was incomplete. Higher generation probabilities were observed for clonotypes shared by all four sorted-subset donors than for non-shared clonotypes. Because the study included a small number of donors, the genetic and exposure-history diversity represented was limited. Naive subsets generally had larger estimated clonotype richness than memory subsets did. Based on pairwise subsampling, the degree of clonotype sharing among donors was expected to be affected by sequencing depth. Sampling was limited to blood, and TCR repertoires in tissue likely differ from TCR repertoires in blood. Sharing across several donors was observed for around 4.8% of naive CD4, 3% to 3.5% of naive CD8, roughly 2.4% of memory CD4, and roughly 0.43% of memory CD8 clonotypes.

Recombination linked TRBV5-6 to TRBJ1-5, with the D gene call left open. This receptor was identified in a man aged 18 to 29 in good health. The sequencing input was naive CD4+ T cells sorted from blood. Per the publication, the cell subset or site label means: CD45RA+ positively selected. The CDR3 corresponds to CASSLQGQPQHF. The nucleotide sequence is TGTGCCAGCAGCCTCCAAGGACAGCCCCAGCATTTT.